Below are 30 T cell receptor beta chains sequenced from a single sample in a study of blood T cell repertoires in COVID-19. The assay was immunoSEQ multiplex PCR, and TCRdb's table has in-frame clones only and misses some. The table includes more than 350,000 clones, 89% detected once. The sample consisted of peripheral blood. The receptors derive from a woman younger than 45 with COVID-19, enrolled during active disease.

This chain links TRBV18 with TRBJ2-3; 8 bases align to TRBD2. V lost 5 bases, J lost 0 bases, and 4 bases stayed unmatched. The CDR3 is 15 amino acids. Germline CDR1 is KGHSH and CDR2 is LQKENI. The CDR3 DNA follows: TGTGCCAGCTCATCACGGGGGGGGAGCACAGATACGCAGTATTTT. It specifies CASSSRGGSTDTQYF.

This clone is a singleton in its sample. V usage is TRBV10-2 and J usage is TRBJ1-5; no reliable D call. The CDR3 totals 14 residues. CDR1 and CDR2 from the germline V gene are WSHSY and SAAADI. V lost 5 bases to trimming and J lost 1 base, with 9 bases between them. The DNA for the CDR3 is TGCGCCAGCAGTCGGGTTTCGAGCAATCAGCCCCAGCATTTT. Amino acids: CASSRVSSNQPQHF.

The CDR3 bases are TGTGCCTCCTCGGGGAGGCCCTATGGCTACACCTTC. It encodes CASSGRPYGYTF. The rearrangement joins TRBV12-3 or TRBV12-4 to TRBJ1-2, with D unclear. V was clipped by 11 bases and J by 4 bases, with 14 bases between them. The CDR3 is made up of 12 amino acids.

The gene calls are TRBV7-9 and TRBJ2-3; 9 bases align to TRBD1. This CDR3 has 16 amino acids. Per the germline V gene, CDR1 is SEHNR and CDR2 is FQNEAQ (reference sequence). Trimming removed 2 bases from V and 2 bases from J; junction bases left unmatched: 5. The CDR3 DNA sequence: TGTGCCAGCAGCTTAATCGGACAGGGGAACACAGATACGCAGTATTTT. This gives the protein CASSLIGQGNTDTQYF.

This chain links TRBV3-1 (or the pseudogene TRBV3-2) with TRBJ1-1; 8 bases align to TRBD1. CDR1 and CDR2 (germline): LGHDT, YNNKEL (reference sequence). V was clipped by 4 bases and J by 5 bases; unmatched bases: 9. The CDR3 length is 15 residues. In DNA, the CDR3 is TGTGCCAGCAGCCCAGCGCCGGGACAGGTGACTGAAGCTTTCTTT. This encodes CASSPAPGQVTEAFF.

V gene TRBV2 combines with J gene TRBJ2-2; D possibly corresponds to TRBD2 (5 bases). The CDR3 is made up of 14 amino acids. V lost 3 bases and J lost 7, with 12 bases in between. Per germline, CDR1 SNHLY and CDR2 FYNNEI. CDR3 DNA sequence: TGTGCCAGCAGTGACGAGGGCGGCGTCGGGGAGCTGTTTTTT. This encodes CASSDEGGVGELFF.

The V gene is TRBV5-1, the J gene TRBJ2-3; the match to TRBD2 covers 7 bases. J was trimmed by 4 bases and V by 4 bases; bases with no gene match: 12. The CDR3 consists of 16 residues. Germline V gene data show CDR1 as SGHRS and CDR2 as YFSETQ. The DNA for the CDR3 is TGCGCCAGCAGCGCGTCGGGGAGGGCCCCCCCAGATACGCAGTATTTT. Translated: CASSASGRAPPDTQYF.

This rearrangement joins TRBV6-2 or TRBV6-3 to TRBJ2-5; 10 nucleotides agree with TRBD1. Germline CDR1 MNHEY, CDR2 SVGEGT. The CDR3 spans 15 residues. V trimming: 5 bases; J trimming: 5 bases; junction bases outside the gene matches: 8. Here the CDR3 DNA reads TGTGCCAGCAGTAAGGGGACAGGGGTAAGGGAGACCCAGTACTTC. Encoded protein: CASSKGTGVRETQYF.

The chain's CDR3 is CASSLDRGSGEQYF. CDR3 sequence (DNA): TGCGCCAGCAGCTTGGATAGGGGTAGCGGGGAGCAGTATTTT. The chain recombines TRBV5-1 with TRBJ2-3; 8 nucleotides line up with TRBD2. The CDR3 runs 14 residues. CDR1 SGHRS and CDR2 YFSETQ come from the germline V gene. Trimming took 0 bases from V and 11 from J; bases not matched to a gene: 8.

This chain connects TRBV6-5 to TRBJ1-1; D might be TRBD1 (5 bases). Per germline, CDR1 MNHEY and CDR2 SVGAGI. The CDR3 is 15 amino acids. V was trimmed by 2 bases and J by 4 bases, leaving 14 bases between them. In nucleotides, the CDR3 is TGTGCCAGCAGTTACACCTCTGGGGGGGGCACTGAAGCTTTCTTT. This gives the protein CASSYTSGGGTEAFF.

J is TRBJ2-7 and V is TRBV2; 10 bases agree with TRBD1. The CDR3 runs to 18 residues. The germline V gene has CDR1 SNHLY and CDR2 FYNNEI. V was clipped by 3 bases and J by 4 bases; unmatched bases: 15. The CDR3 reads CASSDVTWGGQGSYEQYF. DNA of the CDR3: TGTGCCAGCAGTGATGTAACCTGGGGGGGACAGGGGTCTTACGAGCAGTACTTC.

The chain joins TRBV27 to TRBJ1-5, with 9 bases matching TRBD1. The CDR3 consists of 16 residues. V gave up 6 bases and J gave up 4 bases; unmatched junction bases: 10. Per the germline V gene, CDR1 is MNHEY and CDR2 is SMNVEV (reference sequence). The CDR3 nucleotides read TGTGCCAGCAGCCCTACGCCCGGGACAGGGAATCAGCCCCAGCATTTT. Amino acid sequence: CASSPTPGTGNQPQHF.

The genes are TRBV5-6 and TRBJ2-7; D call uncertain. The CDR3 loop spans 11 amino acids. Between the trimmed V and J ends, which lost 0 bases and 8 bases, there was a span of 6 bases. Germline V gives CDR1 SGHDT, CDR2 YYEEEE. The CDR3 nucleotides are TGTGCCAGCAGCTTGGGCGACAAGCAGTACTTC. This sequence encodes CASSLGDKQYF.

The rearrangement links TRBV10-3 to TRBJ2-3, with D tentatively TRBD1 (6 bases). Between the trimmed V and J ends, which lost 4 bases and 3 bases, there was a span of 17 bases. The CDR3 has 16 amino acids. Germline CDR1 ENHRY, CDR2 SYGVKD. CDR3 loop: CAISVQGRRGTDTQYF. Here the CDR3 DNA reads TGTGCCATCAGTGTACAGGGCCGCAGGGGAACAGATACGCAGTATTTT.

This chain links TRBV15 with TRBJ2-1; 10 positions match TRBD2. CDR1 LNHNV and CDR2 YYDKDF come from the germline V gene (reference sequence). V was pared by 2 bases and J by 6 bases, with 7 bases of the junction left unmatched. This CDR3 region has 16 residues. The CDR3 DNA follows: TGTGCCACCAGCAGAACCTCTAGCGGGAGAGCCAATGAGCAGTTCTTC. Amino acids: CATSRTSSGRANEQFF.

Details on this clone: One junction end disagrees with the germline gene, perhaps due to a read error. This chain links TRBV7-7 with TRBJ2-5, with D perhaps TRBD2 (5 bases). The CDR3 is made up of 13 amino acids. Germline V gene data show CDR1 as SSHAT and CDR2 as FNYEAQ (reference sequence). The CDR3 DNA sequence: TGTGCTAGCAGCTTAGGACGGGGAGAGACCCAGTACTTC. This gives the protein CASSLGRGETQYF. Supplemented by reference TRBV7-7 and TRBJ2-5, the full variable domain reads GAGVSQSPRYKVTKRGQDVTLRCDPISSHATLYWYQQALGQGPEFLTYFNYEAQPDKSGLPSDRFSAERPEGSISTLTIQRTEQRDSAMYRCASSLGRGETQYFGPGTRLLVL.

Concerning this clone: Other DNA sequences in this specimen translate into the identical CDR3. This chain uses TRBV3-1 (or the pseudogene TRBV3-2) with TRBJ2-1, with D maybe TRBD2 (5 bases). Trimming took 0 bases from V and 2 from J, leaving 5 bases between them. This CDR3 comprises 14 residues. The germline V gene encodes CDR1 LGHDT and CDR2 YNNKEL (reference sequence). CDR3 sequence reads: CASSQEGAYNEQFF. The CDR3 region has the DNA TGTGCCAGCAGCCAAGAGGGAGCCTACAATGAGCAGTTCTTC.

The chain couples TRBV11-2 to TRBJ2-3; D is perhaps TRBD2 (7 bases). Trimming took 8 bases from V and 7 from J, leaving 13 bases between them. CDR3 size: 12 residues. Germline V gene sequence: CDR1 SGHAT, CDR2 FQNNGV. CDR3 nucleotide sequence: TGTGCCAGCTTGGGGGGGCAGTATACGCAGTATTTT. Translating it yields CASLGGQYTQYF.

This sequence joins TRBV28 and TRBJ1-2, with 8 bases aligning to TRBD1. The ends lost 2 bases at V and 2 bases at J; junction bases unmatched: 1. The germline V gene encodes CDR1 MDHEN and CDR2 SYDVKM. This CDR3 has 14 amino acids. The CDR3 is CASSLGQGNYGYTF. The CDR3 nucleotides read TGTGCCAGCAGTTTAGGACAGGGAAACTATGGCTACACCTTC.

The V gene is TRBV12-5, the J gene TRBJ1-2, with D unclear. The CDR3 covers 13 residues. CDR1 is LGHNT and CDR2 is FRNRAP in the germline V gene. The V and J ends lost 7 bases and 2 bases respectively, with 11 bases between them. In DNA, the CDR3 is TGTGCTAGTGCCCAAGCCCGGAACTATGGCTACACCTTC. Translation: CASAQARNYGYTF.

The J gene is TRBJ2-7, the V gene TRBV28, with 11 positions matching TRBD2. Germline V gene lookup returns CDR1 MDHEN and CDR2 SYDVKM. After removal of 5 bases from V and 5 bases from J, the junction contained 5 bases not matched to a gene. The CDR3 consists of 14 residues. The DNA for the CDR3 is TGTGCCAGCAGTCTTAGCGGGGGGGCCCACGAGCAGTACTTC. Translating it yields CASSLSGGAHEQYF.

The rearrangement uses TRBV5-1 and TRBJ2-2, with D possibly TRBD2 on 5 matching bases. This CDR3 has 13 amino acids. Germline-derived CDR1 and CDR2 are SGHRS and YFSETQ. The ends were cut back, 4 bases at V and 6 bases at J, with 10 bases in the middle. The CDR3 reads CASSLLGAGELFF. CDR3 sequence (DNA): TGCGCCAGCAGCCTTCTGGGAGCCGGGGAGCTGTTTTTT.

The chain combines TRBV28 with TRBJ2-3; the match to TRBD1 covers 8 bases. V shed 6 bases and J 3 bases; nucleotides not matched to a gene: 8. Looked up from germline, CDR1 is MDHEN and CDR2 is SYDVKM. CDR3 length: 15 residues. For the CDR3, the DNA is TGTGCCAGCAGGCTCCGAGGACAGGGAACAGATACGCAGTATTTT. This sequence encodes CASRLRGQGTDTQYF.

The chain couples TRBV11-2 to TRBJ1-6; D is possibly TRBD1 (5 bases). V was pared by 8 bases and J by 7 bases, with 21 bases between. The CDR3 is made up of 16 amino acids. The germline gives CDR1 SGHAT, CDR2 FQNNGV. The CDR3 region has the DNA TGTGCCAGCCTCAGCTTATTTCAGGGAATAAATTCACCCCTCCACTTT. Translating it yields CASLSLFQGINSPLHF.

The chain has TRBV7-2 and TRBJ2-1, with 9 bases aligning to TRBD1. Germline CDR1 is SGHTA and CDR2 is FQGNSA. This CDR3 has 16 residues. Germline trimming cut 1 base from V and 3 bases from J; bases unmatched to any gene: 4. CDR3 sequence reads: CASSLEGGQGYNEQFF. The CDR3 DNA is TGTGCCAGCAGCTTAGAGGGGGGACAGGGCTACAATGAGCAGTTCTTC.

The chain carries TRBV4-3 and TRBJ2-1; 7 bases are shared with TRBD2. Trimming cost V 1 base and J 6 bases; bases outside gene matches: 6. CDR3 length: 15 residues. Germline CDR1 LGHNA, CDR2 YSLEER. CDR3 bases: TGCGCCAGCAGCCAAGTTAGACTAGCTTTCAATGAGCAGTTCTTC. This sequence encodes CASSQVRLAFNEQFF.

The rearrangement uses TRBV7-9 and TRBJ1-1; 7 positions agree with TRBD1. The CDR3 extends over 14 amino acids. Germline loops: CDR1 SEHNR, CDR2 FQNEAQ (reference sequence). Trimming removed 3 bases from V and 5 bases from J; junction bases left unmatched: 6. DNA for the CDR3: TGTGCCAGCAGCTTGTCAGGGGGTAGTACTGAAGCTTTCTTT. This sequence encodes CASSLSGGSTEAFF.

The V and J genes are TRBV7-2 and TRBJ2-1; D gene uncertain. Trimming pared 2 bases from V and 0 bases from J, leaving 11 bases between. Per germline, CDR1 SGHTA and CDR2 FQGNSA. This CDR3 region has 16 residues. For the CDR3, the DNA is TGTGCCAGCAGCTTATATGGTAGGAGCTCCTACAATGAGCAGTTCTTC. Its translation: CASSLYGRSSYNEQFF.

As to this clone: One junction end does not reproduce the germline sequence, and a read error may be involved. This rearrangement joins TRBV7-4 to TRBJ2-5; weak D call: TRBD1 (6 bases). The CDR3 has 18 residues. Germline V gene data show CDR1 as SGHVT and CDR2 as SQSDAQ. As DNA, the CDR3 is TGTGCCAGCAGCTTATATTCCCGGACAGCCATCGTGCTAGAGGCCCAGTACTTC. Protein: CASSLYSRTAIVLEAQYF.

The CDR3 coding sequence is TGCGCCAGCAGCCTCGGGACTAGCGATACGCAGTATTTT. Its protein is CASSLGTSDTQYF. The J gene is TRBJ2-3, the V gene TRBV5-1, with 9 bases identical to TRBD2. J gave up 6 bases and V 4 bases, and 3 bases lay outside the gene matches. The CDR3 consists of 13 residues. The germline V gene has CDR1 SGHRS and CDR2 YFSETQ.